This T cell receptor beta chain was recovered during a study of blood T cell repertoires in COVID-19. The CDR3 runs 16 residues. Germline CDR1 is SGHAT and CDR2 is FQNNGV. V was shortened by 1 base and J by 7 bases, with 16 bases between the two germline ends. Sequencing was performed with immunoSEQ multiplex PCR; in TCRdb, only in-frame clones are kept and a portion is missing. The table lists about 190,000 clones, 80% to 95% of them singletons. The sequence came from a man aged 50 to 59 with acute or convalescent COVID-19. This chain links TRBV11-2 with TRBJ1-4; no clear D. The material sequenced was peripheral blood. This CDR3 is CASSLGSANTPEKLFF. The CDR3 bases are TGTGCCAGCAGCTTAGGGAGTGCCAACACTCCTGAAAAACTGTTTTTT.